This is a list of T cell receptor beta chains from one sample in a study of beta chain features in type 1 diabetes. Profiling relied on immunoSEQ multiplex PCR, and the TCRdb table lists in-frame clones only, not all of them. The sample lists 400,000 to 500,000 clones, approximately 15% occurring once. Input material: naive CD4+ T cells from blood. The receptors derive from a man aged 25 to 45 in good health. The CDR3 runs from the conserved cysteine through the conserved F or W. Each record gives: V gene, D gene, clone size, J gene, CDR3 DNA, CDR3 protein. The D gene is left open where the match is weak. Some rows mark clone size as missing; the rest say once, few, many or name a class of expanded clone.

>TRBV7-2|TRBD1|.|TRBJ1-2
TGTGCCAGCAGCTCCAGTGACAGGGTGTATGGCTACACCTTC
CASSSSDRVYGYTF
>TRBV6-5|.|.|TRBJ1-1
TGTGCCAGCAGTTACTCTAGGACAGTGAACACTGAAGCTTTCTTT
CASSYSRTVNTEAFF
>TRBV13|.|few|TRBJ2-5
TGTGCCAGCAGCTTACAGGGTGTGGAGACCCAGTACTTC
CASSLQGVETQYF
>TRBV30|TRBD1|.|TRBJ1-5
TGTGCCTGGAGTGAGACAGGGAATCTCAATCAGCCCCAGCATTTT
CAWSETGNLNQPQHF
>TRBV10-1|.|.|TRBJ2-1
TGCGCCAGCAGTGAGTCGGGGCGGTCAAACAATGAGCAGTTCTTC
CASSESGRSNNEQFF
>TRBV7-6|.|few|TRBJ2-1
TGTGCCAGCAGCCCCCCGGGGAACAACAATGAGCAGTTCTTC
CASSPPGNNNEQFF
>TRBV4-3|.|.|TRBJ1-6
TGCGCCAGCAGCCAAGCTGAGACGGCTGGAATTAATTCACCCCTCCACTTT
CASSQAETAGINSPLHF
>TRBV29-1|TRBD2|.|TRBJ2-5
TGCAGCGTTGAAGAACACGGGGGGGAGACCCAGTACTTC
CSVEEHGGETQYF
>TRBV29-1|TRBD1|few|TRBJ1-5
TGCAGCGTTGTCCTAAGGGACAGGAGCAATCAGCCCCAGCATTTT
CSVVLRDRSNQPQHF
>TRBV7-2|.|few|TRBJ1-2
TGTGCCAGCATGGGTTATTCCAGGACTAACTATGGCTACACCTTC
CASMGYSRTNYGYTF
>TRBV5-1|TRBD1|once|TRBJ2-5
TGCGCCAGCAGCTTCGACAGGGGGCAAGAGACCCAGTACTTC
CASSFDRGQETQYF
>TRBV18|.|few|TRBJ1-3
TGTGCCAGCTCACAACGAGACAGAGGGTATTTT
CASSQRDRGYF
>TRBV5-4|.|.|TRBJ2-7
TGTGCCAGCAGCTTGGATTCTCATTACGAGCAGTACTTC
CASSLDSHYEQYF
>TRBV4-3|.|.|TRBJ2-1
TGCGCCAGCAGCCAAGATGGGGTTTCCTTTGTCTACAATGAGCAGTTCTTC
CASSQDGVSFVYNEQFF
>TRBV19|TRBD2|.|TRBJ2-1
TGTGCCAGTAGGAAGACTAGCGGCTACAATGAGCAGTTCTTC
CASRKTSGYNEQFF
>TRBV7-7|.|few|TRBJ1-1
TGTGCCAGCAGCTTCCTCACGAACACTGAAGCTTTCTTT
CASSFLTNTEAFF
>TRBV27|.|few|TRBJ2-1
TGTGCCAGCAGTGAAGTTACGGGTGAGCAGTTCTTC
CASSEVTGEQFF
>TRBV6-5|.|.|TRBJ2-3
TGTGCCAGCAGTTACGGGGTAGCAGATACGCAGTATTTT
CASSYGVADTQYF
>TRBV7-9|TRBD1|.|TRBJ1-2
TGTGCCAGCAGAGACAGGGGCTATGGCTACACCTTC
CASRDRGYGYTF
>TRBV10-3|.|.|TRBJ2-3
TGTGCCATGGGGACTACAGATACGCAGTATTTT
CAMGTTDTQYF
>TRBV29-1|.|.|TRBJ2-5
TGCAGCGCACCGACCAACGTTGAGACGACCCAGTACTTC
CSAPTNVETTQYF
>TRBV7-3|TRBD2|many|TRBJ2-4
TGTGCCAGCAGCCCGTCAGCGGGAGGGGACATTCAGTACTTC
CASSPSAGGDIQYF
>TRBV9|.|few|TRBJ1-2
TGTGCCAGCAGCGTAGCTGGGGGATCTGGCTACACCTTC
CASSVAGGSGYTF
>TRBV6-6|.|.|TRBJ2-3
TGTGCCAGCAGTTACCGAAGCACAGATACGCAGTATTTT
CASSYRSTDTQYF
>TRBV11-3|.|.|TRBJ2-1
TGTGCCAGCAGCTTAGCGTGGCAGCGCTCGCGGAATGAGCAGTTCTTC
CASSLAWQRSRNEQFF
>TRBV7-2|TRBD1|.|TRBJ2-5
TGTGCCAGCAGCCCAGGACAGGGGCAGAGGGAGACCCAGTACTTC
CASSPGQGQRETQYF
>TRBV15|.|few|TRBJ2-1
TGTGCCACCAGCAGAGATGGTTGGTTAGCGCGGGGACAGTTCTTC
CATSRDGWLARGQFF
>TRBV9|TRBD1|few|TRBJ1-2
TGTGCCAGCAGCTCCTCGACAGGGCTCGACTATGGCTACACCTTC
CASSSSTGLDYGYTF
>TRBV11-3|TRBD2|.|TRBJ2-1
TGTGCCAGCAGCCAAAAACTAGCGGGAGGCAATGAGCAGTTCTTC
CASSQKLAGGNEQFF
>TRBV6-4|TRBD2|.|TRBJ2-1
TGTGCCAGCAGCCGGGACTACGCCAATGAGCAGTTCTTC
CASSRDYANEQFF
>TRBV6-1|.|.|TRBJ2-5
TGTGCCAGCAGTGAATTCGGTTACCAAGAGACCCAGTACTTC
CASSEFGYQETQYF
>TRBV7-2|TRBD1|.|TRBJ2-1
TGTGCCAGCAGCCTAGGACAGGGAGGTGAGCAGTTCTTC
CASSLGQGGEQFF
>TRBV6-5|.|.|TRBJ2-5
TGTGCCAGCAGTTACGGCCTAGGGACGATGGGTGAGACCCAGTACTTC
CASSYGLGTMGETQYF
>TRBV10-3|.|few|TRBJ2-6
TGTGCCATCAGTGACAGTTCTGGGGCCAACGTCCTGACTTTC
CAISDSSGANVLTF
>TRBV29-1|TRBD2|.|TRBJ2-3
TGCAGCGTTGCCCTAGCGGGAGGTGAGACAGATACGCAGTATTTT
CSVALAGGETDTQYF
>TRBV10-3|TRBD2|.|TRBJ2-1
TGTGCCATCAGTCCCTCAGCGGGGGGGGACTACAATGAGCAGTTCTTC
CAISPSAGGDYNEQFF
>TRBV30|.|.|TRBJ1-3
TGTGCCTGGAGTGTAAGGATAATTCATGGAAACACCATATATTTT
CAWSVRIIHGNTIYF
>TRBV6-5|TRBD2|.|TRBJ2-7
TGTGCCAGCAGTTACTCAGCCTCTAGCGGGGGCTACGAGCAGTACTTC
CASSYSASSGGYEQYF
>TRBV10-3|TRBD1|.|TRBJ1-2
TGTGCCATCAGAAGCCCGGGACAGACCACGGGCTACACCTTC
CAIRSPGQTTGYTF
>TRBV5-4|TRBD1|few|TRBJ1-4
TGTGCCAGCAGCTCGCCGGGGACAGTTAATGAAAAACTGTTTTTT
CASSSPGTVNEKLFF
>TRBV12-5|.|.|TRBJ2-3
TGTGCTAGTGGCCTCGCGGGGATCACAGATACGCAGTATTTT
CASGLAGITDTQYF
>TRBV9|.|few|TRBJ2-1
TGTGCCAGCAGCCCGGACCCGAACAATGAGCAGTTCTTC
CASSPDPNNEQFF
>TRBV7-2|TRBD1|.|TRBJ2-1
TGTGCCAGCAGCTTAGGGACAGGGAATGTCAATGAGCAGTTCTTC
CASSLGTGNVNEQFF
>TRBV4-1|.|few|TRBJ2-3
TGCGCCAGCAGCTCCCGCCCGGATACGCAGTATTTT
CASSSRPDTQYF
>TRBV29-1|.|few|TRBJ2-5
TGCAGCGTTGAGCAGACCCAAGAGACCCAGTACTTC
CSVEQTQETQYF
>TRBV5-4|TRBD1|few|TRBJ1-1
TGTGCCAGCAGCGGACAGGGAATGAACACTGAAGCTTTCTTT
CASSGQGMNTEAFF
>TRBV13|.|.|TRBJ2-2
TGTGCCAGCAGCCCACAGAACACCGGGGAGCTGTTTTTT
CASSPQNTGELFF
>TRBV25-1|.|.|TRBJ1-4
TGTGCCAGCAGTGAATTTGCGACTAATGAAAAACTGTTTTTT
CASSEFATNEKLFF
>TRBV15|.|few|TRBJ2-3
TGTGCCACCAGCAGAGAAGAGGTGTATACGCAGTATTTT
CATSREEVYTQYF
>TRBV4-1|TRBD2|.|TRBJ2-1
TGCGCCAGCAGCCAAGATGCGGGGGGCTCCTACAATGAGCAGTTCTTC
CASSQDAGGSYNEQFF
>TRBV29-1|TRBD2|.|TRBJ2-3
TGCAGCGTTGAAGATCCCCGGGGGGAGCGGGGGACAGATACGCAGTATTTT
CSVEDPRGERGTDTQYF
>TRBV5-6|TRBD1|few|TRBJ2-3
TGTGCCAGCAGCTTGGCAGGGGGCCGCTCGGATACGCAGTATTTT
CASSLAGGRSDTQYF
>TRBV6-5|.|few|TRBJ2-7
TGTGCCAGCAGTTCAACAGGGAGCTCCTACGAGCAGTACTTC
CASSSTGSSYEQYF
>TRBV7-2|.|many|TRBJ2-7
TGTGCCAGCAGCCAACGGCCCCAAAGGTCCTACGAGCAGTACTTC
CASSQRPQRSYEQYF
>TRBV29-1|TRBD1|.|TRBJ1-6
TGCAGCGTTGCGGACGGGACAGTCTCTTCACCCCTCCACTTT
CSVADGTVSSPLHF
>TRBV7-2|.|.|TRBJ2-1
TGTGCCAGCAGCCCAAAGGGAAGTAATGAGCAGTTCTTC
CASSPKGSNEQFF
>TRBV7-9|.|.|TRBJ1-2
TGTGCCAGCAGCCCCGGGGGGACGACCTATGGCTACACCTTC
CASSPGGTTYGYTF
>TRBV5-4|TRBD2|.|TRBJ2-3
TGTGCCAGCAGCTTCTGGCGCGGGGGGTTTCAGGCAGATACGCAGTATTTT
CASSFWRGGFQADTQYF
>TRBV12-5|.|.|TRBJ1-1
TGTGCTAGTGTTCAAGGGTCCCCTGACACTGAAGCTTTCTTT
CASVQGSPDTEAFF
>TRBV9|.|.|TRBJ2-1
TGTGCCAGCAGCCTCAGCTGGACTACCAATGAGCAGTTCTTC
CASSLSWTTNEQFF